This T cell receptor beta chain emerged from a study of T cells after yellow fever vaccination. Overall study findings and caveats: Weaker, the secondary response had a peak occurring faster, on day 5 versus 15.

V was clipped by 6 bases and J by 1 base, with 7 bases between them. From germline, CDR1 is DFQATT and CDR2 SNEGSKA (reference sequence). This CDR3 comprises 11 residues. As regards this clonotype: Its antigen remains unknown.

The 5'RACE template-switching step produced TCR cDNA and added a universal primer site and UMIs. TCRdb re-called the 5' RACE reads through MiXCR, storing one row per CDR3 protein. The sample lists around 500,000 distinct CDR3 sequences; roughly a fifth were seen once. The starting material was PBMCs, obtained roughly 20 days after the first yellow fever vaccination. This sequence joins TRBV20-1 and TRBJ2-7, with unresolved D. The receptor comes from a man aged 18 to 29 who received the YFV17D yellow fever vaccine. CDR3 in DNA: TGCAGTGCGGTCGGATCCTACGAGCAGTACTTC. It codes for CSAVGSYEQYF.